The rows below give T cell receptor beta chains drawn from one sample of a study of blood T cells in healthy people across ages. TCRdb analysed the 5' RACE reads with MiXCR anew, one entry per CDR3 protein. The sample includes 1.5 million to 2 million distinct CDR3 sequences, about 50% of them seen just once. Input material: blood. All receptors come from a woman between 40 and 55 years old in good health. Both conserved end residues are part of each CDR3. Fields, in order: clone size, V gene, D gene, J gene, CDR3 protein, CDR3 DNA. D genes are given only for firm matches. Expanded clones get a size class; other rows say once, few or many, or leave the size out.

-	TRBV20-1	TRBD1	TRBJ2-7	CSASIAGQGPRYF	TGCAGTGCTAGTATTGCGGGACAGGGCCCGCGGTACTTC
-	TRBV6-2/TRBV6-3	TRBD2	TRBJ2-5	CASFGLERGLQETQYF	TGTGCCAGCTTCGGTCTAGAGCGGGGCTTACAAGAGACCCAGTACTTC
many	TRBV6-5	-	TRBJ2-1	CASSYSGSDEQFF	TGTGCCAGCAGTTACTCGGGCTCCGATGAGCAGTTCTTC
-	TRBV4-2	TRBD1	TRBJ1-2	CASSQTGGWDYGYTF	TGTGCCAGCAGCCAGACAGGGGGCTGGGACTATGGCTACACCTTC
-	TRBV25-1	-	TRBJ2-5	CASSDRVPQATQYF	TGTGCCAGCAGTGACCGGGTCCCCCAAGCGACCCAGTACTTC
-	TRBV28	-	TRBJ2-4	CASSTGLDIQYF	TGTGCCAGCAGCACAGGGTTGGACATTCAGTACTTC
-	TRBV7-2	TRBD1	TRBJ2-3	CASSPRTGPKDTQYF	TGTGCCAGCAGCCCCCGGACAGGACCTAAAGATACGCAGTATTTT
-	TRBV10-3	-	TRBJ1-2	CAISESRENYTF	TGTGCCATCAGTGAGTCGAGGGAGAACTACACCTTC
few	TRBV4-3	TRBD2	TRBJ2-3	CASSQPNVAGGLTDTQYF	TGCGCCAGCAGCCAACCTAATGTAGCGGGGGGACTCACAGATACGCAGTATTTT
-	TRBV4-3	TRBD1	TRBJ2-7	CASSRGAGTGGTEQYF	TGCGCCAGCAGCCGTGGGGCCGGGACAGGGGGAACCGAGCAGTACTTC
-	TRBV29-1	TRBD2	TRBJ2-3	CSVEDGGSGGLHDTDTQYF	TGCAGCGTTGAAGATGGTGGGAGCGGGGGGCTTCATGACACAGATACGCAGTATTTT
few	TRBV7-8	-	TRBJ2-5	CASSLPRGNQETQYF	TGTGCCAGCAGCCTCCCTAGGGGGAACCAAGAGACCCAGTACTTC
few	TRBV4-3	-	TRBJ1-2	CASSQYGGFYGYTF	TGCGCCAGCAGCCAATACGGGGGGTTCTATGGCTACACCTTC
-	TRBV27	TRBD1	TRBJ2-5	CASSPGTGGFSGEQYF	TGTGCCAGCAGCCCCGGGACAGGTGGGTTTTCTGGAGAGCAGTACTTC
-	TRBV11-2	-	TRBJ2-6	CASSFGRGNSGANVLTF	TGTGCCAGCAGCTTTGGCAGGGGCAACTCTGGGGCCAACGTCCTGACTTTC
few	TRBV28	TRBD2	TRBJ2-4	CASSLELSGGAGKNIQYF	TGTGCCAGCTCCCTTGAGTTGAGCGGGGGGGCGGGCAAAAACATTCAGTACTTC
few	TRBV20-1	TRBD2	TRBJ2-5	CSARDSRGGDFGQYF	TGCAGTGCTAGAGATTCGCGGGGGGGTGATTTTGGGCAGTACTTC
-	TRBV20-1	TRBD2	TRBJ2-3	CSARLVAGGTDTQYF	TGCAGTGCTAGATTAGTGGCGGGGGGCACAGATACGCAGTATTTT
-	TRBV7-6	TRBD2	TRBJ2-5	CASSLVMASGDPQETQYF	TGTGCCAGCAGCTTAGTAATGGCTAGCGGGGACCCCCAAGAGACCCAGTACTTC
-	TRBV14	-	TRBJ2-1	CASSQFKTSSYNEQFF	TGTGCCAGCAGCCAATTCAAAACGAGCTCCTACAATGAGCAGTTCTTC
-	TRBV3-1	-	TRBJ2-3	CASSQVGRDTQYF	TGTGCCAGCAGCCAAGTGGGGAGGGATACGCAGTATTTT
-	TRBV7-2	-	TRBJ1-5	CASSLGGAGGRPQHF	TGTGCCAGCAGCTTAGGAGGGGCCGGTGGTCGGCCCCAGCATTTT
-	TRBV27	TRBD2	TRBJ2-1	CASSPGLATVYNEQFF	TGTGCCAGCAGTCCGGGACTAGCGACCGTATACAATGAGCAGTTCTTC
few	TRBV3-1	-	TRBJ2-3	CASSQERGVADTQYF	TGTGCCAGCAGCCAAGAGAGGGGAGTTGCAGATACGCAGTATTTT
-	TRBV6-4	TRBD1	TRBJ2-6	CASQGERSGANVLTF	TGTGCCAGTCAGGGGGAGCGTTCTGGGGCCAACGTCCTGACTTTC
-	TRBV29-1	TRBD2	TRBJ2-1	CSVDGLAGVYNEQFF	TGCAGCGTTGATGGGCTAGCGGGGGTTTACAATGAGCAGTTCTTC
few	TRBV7-2	-	TRBJ2-3	CASSLGVAHFGSDTQYF	TGTGCCAGCAGCTTAGGGGTAGCCCATTTCGGGTCGGATACGCAGTATTTT